This T cell receptor (beta chain) was sequenced during a study of human T cells and chemical hapten exposure. Overall study context: Skin on the upper inner arm, about 2 cm by about 2 cm in size, was sensitized with 2% DPC. Minor pooled library volume differences mainly drove per-sample TCR yield variation.

Germline CDR1 and CDR2: LGHNA and YSLEER. V lost 6 bases to trimming and J lost 5 bases; unmatched junction nucleotides: 6. This CDR3 is 14 amino acids long. The time point: patch test 1, 2 weeks after DPC sensitization. Treatment of the sample: therapeutic diphenylcyclopropenone sensitization with weekly scalp DPC. This clonotype was observed a few times. Authors' methods: A per-sample median of about 96,000 TCRs was observed, with counts ranging from about 20,000 to 750,000. TCRdb reanalysed the RACE reads using MiXCR and keeps one entry per CDR3 protein. These V and J calls derive from TCRdb rather than the authors' analysis. The sample holds 84,000 or so distinct CDR3 sequences, 8% to 11% seen once.

The receptor was derived from a man aged 35 to 55 with alopecia areata. Some clones in this sample may be carry-over from other donors' samples. The chain combines TRBV4-3 with TRBJ2-1; 8 bases match TRBD2. The specimen was whole blood, collected in connection with sensitization to the hapten diphenylcyclopropenone (DPC). The CDR3 bases are TGCGCCAGCAGTCCCGGGACTAGTAACAATGAGCAGTTCTTC. It encodes CASSPGTSNNEQFF.